Detailed here is one TCR beta chain. As yet, its antigen is unknown. The sample originates from a study of radiotherapy plus CTLA-4 blockade in lung cancer. Study outcomes and limitations: Following radiotherapy plus ipilimumab, tumor-derived TCR clones expanded in the blood. Response, reportedly, was best predicted by interferon-beta along with early blood T cell clone dynamics.

Trimming removed 4 bases from V and 5 bases from J, with 12 bases in between. Looked up from germline, CDR1 is SEHNR and CDR2 is FQNEAQ (reference sequence). This CDR3 is built from 14 residues. Clones were sequenced by immunoSEQ multiplex PCR, and TCRdb holds only the in-frame ones, with some missing. The sample shows about 43,000 clones, about 70% of them seen only once. The chain employs TRBV7-9 and TRBJ1-5, with D maybe TRBD1 (5 bases). Here the sequenced sample was peripheral blood, taken from a patient treated with radiotherapy plus ipilimumab. This receptor was taken from a human donor with non-small cell lung cancer who had a partial response to radiotherapy plus ipilimumab. In DNA form, the CDR3 reads TGTGCCAGCAGCTACCTTGGGGGGGATCAGCCCCAGCATTTT. This sequence encodes CASSYLGGDQPQHF. The complete variable domain, with remaining parts taken from reference TRBV7-9 and TRBJ1-5, reads DTGVSQNPRHKITKRGQNVTFRCDPISEHNRLYWYRQTLGQGPEFLTYFQNEAQLEKSRLLSDRFSAERPKGSFSTLEIQRTEQGDSAMYLCASSYLGGDQPQHFGDGTRLSIL.